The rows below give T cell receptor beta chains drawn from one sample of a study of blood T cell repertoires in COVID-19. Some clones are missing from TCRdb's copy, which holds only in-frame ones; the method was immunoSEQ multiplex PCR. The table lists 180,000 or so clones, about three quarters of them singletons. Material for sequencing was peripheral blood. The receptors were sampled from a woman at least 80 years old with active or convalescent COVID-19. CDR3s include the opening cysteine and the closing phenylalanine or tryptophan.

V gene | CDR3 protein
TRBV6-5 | CASSKDRRYEQYF
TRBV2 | CASSKLAGRTGELFF
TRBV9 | CASSVGGEPAYEQYF
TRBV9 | CASSVASGQENEKLFF
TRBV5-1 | CASSLRDRDPYGYTF
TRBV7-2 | CASSPPGGFEKLFF
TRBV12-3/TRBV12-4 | CASSANPGPPIYF
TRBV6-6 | CASGLLPNTGELFF
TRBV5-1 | CASSSDRASGNTIYF
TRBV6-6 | CASSTTGTANGYTF
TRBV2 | CASSTRGIAAQHF
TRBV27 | CATGTGVYNEQFF
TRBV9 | CASTWGGASTDTQYF
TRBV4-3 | CASSRSRDYGDEQFF
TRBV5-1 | CASSFQGGNEQFF
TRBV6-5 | CASSSTGLPNSPLHF
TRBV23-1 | CASSQSIPPPDRGYEQYF
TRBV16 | CASSQDGTGRHF
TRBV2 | CASSEAASYTEAFF
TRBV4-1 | CASSQGQGKEQYF
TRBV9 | CASSVGPQTGVSYEQYF
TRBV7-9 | CASRGQYEQYF
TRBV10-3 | CAISEVGGRNEKLFF
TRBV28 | CASETPGATIQSSYNSPLHF
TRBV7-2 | CASSSPGTMQFF
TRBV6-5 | CASSTGVRQPQHF
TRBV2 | CASLQGPNTEAFF
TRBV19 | CASSPRFGAVSSYEQYF
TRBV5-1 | CASSLDSSTDTQYF
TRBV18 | CASSPQTPGTPYGYTF
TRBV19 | CASSILLAEKLFF
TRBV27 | CASSPLGGSNTEAFF
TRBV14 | CASSRGSSGNTIYF
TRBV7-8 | CASSTDSGQETQYF
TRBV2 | CASRMDRSSGGTTDTQYF
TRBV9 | CASSVVGGRYNEQFF
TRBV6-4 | CASSAVAGKETQYF
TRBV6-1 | CASSARPGQANSPLHF
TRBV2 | CASSESPFGLREQYF
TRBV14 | CASSPLGGTDTQYF
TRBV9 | CASSVTTYNEQFF
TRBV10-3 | CAIRRSGGFSYEQYF
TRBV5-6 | CASSSGQDPNSYEQYF
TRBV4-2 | CASSPWGLYTEAFF
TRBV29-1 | CSVAHNEQFF
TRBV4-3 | CASSRERRTANYGYTF
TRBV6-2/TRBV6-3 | CASSSNFFANEQFF
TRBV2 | CATRGGGGGTGELFF
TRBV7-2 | CASSLGTGKPNIQYF
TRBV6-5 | CASSTRRDTEAFF
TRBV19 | CASSLGRPRQSSTEAFF
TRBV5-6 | CASSFWGTTNLYGYTF
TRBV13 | CASSFLRGTGEGSYNEQFF